A single sample gave rise to the 24 T cell receptor beta chains below, sequenced in a study of cytomegalovirus exposure and HLA in healthy donors. Sequencing used immunoSEQ multiplex PCR; TCRdb keeps in-frame clones, though not all of them. Among approximately 300,000 clones listed, 80% to 90% were seen once. Sequencing was performed on PBMCs. These TCRs come from a woman aged 18-35 years in good health and CMV-seronegative.

The V call is TRBV19, the J call TRBJ2-3; TRBD1 matches 12 bases. The CDR3 is 14 residues long. The germline gives CDR1 LNHDA, CDR2 SQIVND (reference sequence). V lost 7 bases to trimming and J lost 3 bases; unmatched junction nucleotides: 2. CDR3: CASKGQGATDTQYF. The CDR3 nucleotides read TGTGCCAGTAAGGGACAGGGGGCAACAGATACGCAGTATTTT. Filled out from reference TRBV19 and TRBJ2-3, the complete variable domain reads DGGITQSPKYLFRKEGQNVTLSCEQNLNHDAMYWYRQDPGQGLRLIYYSQIVNDFQKGDIAEGYSVSREKKESFPLTVTSAQKNPTAFYLCASKGQGATDTQYFGPGTRLTVL.

This sequence joins TRBV13 and TRBJ1-2; 7 bases map to TRBD1. Trimming at V came to 5 bases and at J to 6 bases, leaving 9 bases not matched to a gene. The CDR3 covers 14 residues. Germline V gene sequence: CDR1 PRHDT, CDR2 FYEKMQ (reference sequence). CDR3 sequence: CASSRYRGWDGYTF. CDR3 coding DNA: TGTGCCAGCAGCCGCTACAGGGGATGGGATGGCTACACCTTC.

The chain uses TRBV18 and TRBJ2-1; maybe TRBD1 (5 bases). Trimming took off 3 bases at V and 4 bases at J, with 13 bases between the two ends. The germline V gene encodes CDR1 KGHSH and CDR2 LQKENI. The CDR3 contains 15 residues. The CDR3 loop reads CASSPGQGWYNEQFF. The CDR3 DNA reads TGTGCCAGCTCACCTGGCCAGGGATGGTACAATGAGCAGTTCTTC.

The rearrangement joins TRBV27 to TRBJ1-4; TRBD1 matches at 10 bases. Germline V gene sequence: CDR1 MNHEY, CDR2 SMNVEV (reference sequence). The ends lost 4 bases at V and 6 bases at J; junction bases unmatched: 2. This CDR3 comprises 14 residues. CDR3 coding DNA: TGTGCCAGCAGTTCCGGGACAGGGGATGAAAAACTGTTTTTT. It specifies CASSSGTGDEKLFF.

The chain has TRBV15 and TRBJ1-4; TRBD1 is a possible D gene (5 bases). V was shortened by 5 bases and J by 0 bases, with 13 bases between the two germline ends. The CDR3 totals 16 residues. Germline V gene data show CDR1 as LNHNV and CDR2 as YYDKDF (reference sequence). The CDR3 protein is CATSGGTPSTNEKLFF. DNA of the CDR3: TGTGCCACCAGCGGGGGGACTCCCTCAACTAATGAAAAACTGTTTTTT.

The genes are TRBV7-9 and TRBJ2-1; D unresolved. V lost 2 bases and J lost 2, with 13 bases in between. The CDR3 is made up of 16 amino acids. CDR1 is SEHNR, CDR2 FQNEAQ, per germline (reference sequence). The CDR3 sequence: CASSLTGGRTYNEQFF. CDR3 sequence (DNA): TGTGCCAGCAGCTTAACCGGCGGAAGAACCTACAATGAGCAGTTCTTC.

The chain has TRBV9 and TRBJ2-3, with D hard to call. Germline V gives CDR1 SGDLS, CDR2 YYNGEE. This CDR3 spans 15 amino acids. Trimming cost V 1 base and J 4 bases, with 13 bases left between them. CDR3 sequence: CASSVSVQVPDTQYF. The DNA of the CDR3 is TGTGCCAGCAGCGTAAGTGTCCAGGTCCCAGATACGCAGTATTTT.

J is TRBJ2-2 and V is TRBV18, with 9 bases matching TRBD1. V lost 3 bases, J lost 2 bases, and 1 base stayed unmatched. This CDR3 is built from 15 residues. Per the germline V gene, CDR1 is KGHSH and CDR2 is LQKENI. In DNA, the CDR3 is TGTGCCAGCTCACCGGGACAGGGAAACACCGGGGAGCTGTTTTTT. It translates to CASSPGQGNTGELFF.

The J gene is TRBJ2-5, the V gene TRBV11-3; D is uncertain. V was clipped by 4 bases and J by 4 bases, with 10 bases between them. CDR3 size: 13 residues. Germline V CDR1 and CDR2: SGHNT, YENEEA. CDR3 sequence (DNA): TGTGCCAGCAGCTCCAATACGGGAGAGACCCAGTACTTC. Translating it yields CASSSNTGETQYF.

Concerning this clone itself: A read error may produce the germline difference seen at one junction end. The chain couples TRBV20-1 to TRBJ1-1, with 7 nucleotides matching TRBD1. From germline, CDR1 is DFQATT and CDR2 SNEGSKA (reference sequence). The CDR3 is made up of 11 amino acids. CDR3 coding DNA: TGCAGTGCTATACACAGGGGCCGGATGGGCTTT. It translates to CSAIHRGRMGF.

This clone came up once. The CDR3, as DNA: TGTGCCAGCAGTGAGCTTCTCTATCAAGAGACCCAGTACTTC. Encoded protein: CASSELLYQETQYF. The chain couples TRBV6-1 to TRBJ2-5; D remains ambiguous. This CDR3 spans 14 amino acids. CDR1 and CDR2 (germline): MNHNS, SASEGT. V was trimmed by 3 bases and J by 2 bases, leaving 10 bases between them.

This chain uses TRBV18 with TRBJ1-2; 7 nucleotides match TRBD1. The CDR3 contains 14 residues. The ends lost 1 base at V and 8 bases at J; junction bases unmatched: 7. Germline-derived CDR1 and CDR2 are KGHSH and LQKENI. For the CDR3, the DNA is TGTGCCAGCTCACCACTCCCGACAGGGCCGGGCTACACCTTC. This encodes CASSPLPTGPGYTF. The full variable domain, completed using reference TRBV18 and TRBJ1-2, is NAGVMQNPRHLVRRRGQEARLRCSPMKGHSHVYWYRQLPEEGLKFMVYLQKENIIDESGMPKERFSAEFPKEGPSILRIQQVVRGDSAAYFCASSPLPTGPGYTFGSGTRLTVV.

CDR3 nucleotides: TGTGCCAGCAGTTTCTCGGGGGGGCAAGGTGAAAAACTGTTTTTT. Residues: CASSFSGGQGEKLFF. The chain recombines TRBV27 with TRBJ1-4; TRBD1 might be the D (6 bases). The germline V gene has CDR1 MNHEY and CDR2 SMNVEV (reference sequence). Trimming stripped 3 bases from V and 7 bases from J, with 15 bases between. This CDR3 has 15 amino acids.

This CDR3 is CASSPQAATNEKLFF. CDR3 nucleotides: TGTGCCAGCAGCCCTCAGGCTGCAACTAATGAAAAACTGTTTTTT. The chain combines TRBV4-2 with TRBJ1-4; D not resolved. This CDR3 is built from 15 residues. CDR1 LGHNA and CDR2 YNFKEQ come from the germline V gene. V was shortened by 4 bases and J by 0 bases, with 9 bases between the two germline ends.

The chain employs TRBV27 and TRBJ2-2, with a tentative D call TRBD1 (6 bases). The CDR3 runs 14 residues. V lost 6 bases and J 1 base, leaving 9 bases between the germline ends. Germline CDR1 and CDR2: MNHEY and SMNVEV (reference sequence). CDR3 residues: CASSQGQNTGELFF. CDR3 DNA: TGTGCCAGCAGCCAGGGACAGAACACCGGGGAGCTGTTTTTT.

This chain links TRBV7-3 with TRBJ2-3; maybe TRBD2 (5 bases). Trimming left V 1 base short and J 11 bases short, with 19 bases between. Germline-derived CDR1 and CDR2 are SGHTA and FQGTGA. The CDR3 has 15 amino acids. DNA for the CDR3: TGTGCCAGCAGCTTAAGTGACGGGCCCCCTCGGGAGCAGTATTTT. Translation gives CASSLSDGPPREQYF. The whole variable domain, remainder taken from reference TRBV7-3 and TRBJ2-3, is GAGVSQTPSNKVTEKGKYVELRCDPISGHTALYWYRQSLGQGPEFLIYFQGTGAADDSGLPNDRFFAVRPEGSVSTLKIQRTERGDSAVYLCASSLSDGPPREQYFGPGTRLTVL.

This rearrangement joins TRBV18 to TRBJ1-5; a possible D gene is TRBD1 (6 bases). Germline CDR1 KGHSH, CDR2 LQKENI. The ends were cut back, 4 bases at V and 1 base at J, with 11 bases in the middle. The CDR3 extends over 15 amino acids. CDR3: CASSLQGTSNQPQHF. The CDR3 DNA reads TGTGCCAGCTCACTACAGGGCACGAGCAATCAGCCCCAGCATTTT.

The V gene is TRBV25-1, the J gene TRBJ1-1, with 11 bases matching TRBD1. CDR1 is MGHDK and CDR2 is SYGVNS in the germline V gene. J was trimmed by 5 bases and V by 5 bases; bases with no gene match: 4. The CDR3 sequence is 14 residues long. The CDR3 bases are TGTGCCAGCAGTTCGGGACAGGGGGTGACTGAAGCTTTCTTT. Its protein is CASSSGQGVTEAFF.

This sequence joins TRBV27 and TRBJ1-3; no clear D gene. The germline gives CDR1 MNHEY, CDR2 SMNVEV (reference sequence). This CDR3 is built from 16 residues. Deletions cut 2 bases from V and 0 bases from J, with 11 bases between. CDR3 residues: CASSLGVSGSGNTIYF. The CDR3 DNA is TGTGCCAGCAGTTTAGGAGTTTCGGGCTCTGGAAACACCATATATTTT.

J is TRBJ2-7 and V is TRBV19; 9 bases fit TRBD1. Germline CDR1 LNHDA, CDR2 SQIVND (reference sequence). The CDR3 consists of 13 residues. Trimming at V came to 8 bases and at J to 2 bases, leaving 4 bases not matched to a gene. The CDR3 protein is CASARQGAYEQYF. The CDR3, as DNA: TGTGCCAGTGCGAGACAGGGGGCCTACGAGCAGTACTTC.

V usage is TRBV29-1 and J usage is TRBJ2-1, with D possibly matching TRBD1 (6 bases). Trimming took off 3 bases at V and 0 bases at J, with 9 bases between the two ends. CDR3 length equals 14 residues. Germline V gives CDR1 SQVTM, CDR2 ANQGSEA. CDR3 sequence reads: CSVDQGSSYNEQFF. The CDR3 DNA reads as TGCAGCGTTGACCAGGGGTCCTCCTACAATGAGCAGTTCTTC.

The rearrangement links TRBV2 to TRBJ2-5; D is ambiguous. The CDR3 length is 16 residues. V lost 0 bases and J lost 2, with 13 bases in between. Germline V gives CDR1 SNHLY, CDR2 FYNNEI. CDR3 bases: TGTGCCAGCAGTGAAGCGTTGACAAGGCCGCAAGAGACCCAGTACTTC. This encodes CASSEALTRPQETQYF.

The V call is TRBV27, the J call TRBJ2-6; 9 bases line up with TRBD2. CDR1 is MNHEY, CDR2 SMNVEV, per germline (reference sequence). This CDR3 comprises 19 residues. The trim removed 1 base at V and 4 bases at J, leaving 11 bases unmatched. CDR3 loop: CASSLFRTSDPGGANVLTF. The DNA for the CDR3 is TGTGCCAGCAGTTTATTCCGGACTAGCGATCCGGGGGGGGCCAACGTCCTGACTTTC.

V and J are TRBV5-4 and TRBJ2-1; TRBD1 agrees at 8 bases. V was pared by 3 bases and J by 0 bases, with 2 bases of the junction left unmatched. The CDR3 loop spans 15 amino acids. Germline V gene lookup returns CDR1 SGHNT and CDR2 YYREEE (reference sequence). CDR3 sequence reads: CASSSTGGSYNEQFF. DNA of the CDR3: TGTGCCAGCAGCTCTACAGGGGGCTCCTACAATGAGCAGTTCTTC.